This is a list of T cell receptor beta chains from one sample in a study of shared clonotypes between healthy human individuals. Here immunoSEQ multiplex PCR was the method, and the copy in TCRdb shows in-frame clones only, minus some. The data contain about a million clones, around 75% of them seen just once; the ten biggest clones take up over 1.3%. Sample: memory CD4+ T cells sorted from blood. The source is a man aged 18 to 35 in good health. CDR3s include the opening cysteine and the closing phenylalanine or tryptophan. The D gene is left open where the match is weak. The size field is filled for only some rows; it gives once, few, many or a size class.

>TRBV5-1|TRBJ2-2|NA|NA
CASRLSPPGNGELFF
TGCGCCAGCAGACTCTCCCCCCCGGGGAACGGGGAGCTGTTTTTT
>TRBV28|TRBJ1-2|NA|NA
CASRSAQNGYTF
TGTGCCAGCAGGTCAGCCCAGAATGGCTACACCTTC
>TRBV5-6|TRBJ1-4|few|NA
CASSLKGIREKLFF
TGTGCCAGCAGCTTAAAGGGAATCCGTGAAAAACTGTTTTTT
>TRBV12-5|TRBJ2-5|few|NA
CASGLGSAPQETQYF
TGTGCTAGTGGTTTGGGGTCGGCCCCCCAAGAGACCCAGTACTTC
>TRBV18|TRBJ1-1|NA|NA
CASSPQREGTEAFF
TGTGCCAGCTCACCTCAGCGGGAAGGCACTGAAGCTTTCTTT
>TRBV18|TRBJ2-2|NA|NA
CASSPFTSGELFF
TGTGCCAGCTCACCATTTACATCCGGGGAGCTGTTTTTT
>TRBV6-1|TRBJ2-3|NA|TRBD2
CASSEVAGFTDTQYF
TGTGCCAGCAGTGAAGTAGCGGGCTTCACAGATACGCAGTATTTT
>TRBV5-1|TRBJ2-6|NA|TRBD2
CASSLLSTSGRDLGANVLTF
TGCGCCAGCAGCTTGCTATCGACTAGCGGGAGGGATCTGGGGGCCAACGTCCTGACTTTC
>TRBV19|TRBJ1-5|few|TRBD1
CASRGQLNQPQHF
TGTGCCAGTAGGGGACAGCTCAATCAGCCCCAGCATTTT
>TRBV5-5|TRBJ2-7|NA|NA
CASSPEQGGGSYEQYF
TGTGCCAGCAGCCCCGAACAGGGAGGGGGGAGCTACGAGCAGTACTTC
>TRBV7-9|TRBJ2-1|NA|TRBD1
CASSLSGGHNEQFF
TGTGCCAGCAGCTTATCAGGGGGTCACAATGAGCAGTTCTTC
>TRBV9|TRBJ1-1|NA|NA
CASSVDGGTEAFF
TGTGCCAGCAGCGTAGATGGGGGGACTGAAGCTTTCTTT
>TRBV30|TRBJ1-5|NA|TRBD1
CAWSVGTGDQPQHF
TGTGCCTGGAGTGTGGGGACAGGGGATCAGCCCCAGCATTTT
>TRBV2|TRBJ2-7|few|TRBD1
CASSDPRTGGGGEQYF
TGTGCCAGCAGTGACCCGAGGACAGGGGGAGGAGGCGAGCAGTACTTC
>TRBV9|TRBJ2-2|few|NA
CASSQPRDKNTGELFF
TGTGCCAGCAGCCAACCGCGGGACAAGAACACCGGGGAGCTGTTTTTT
>TRBV6-6|TRBJ1-1|NA|TRBD1
CASSPLTGIGTEAFF
TGTGCCAGCAGCCCTCTGACAGGGATCGGCACTGAAGCTTTCTTT
>TRBV28|TRBJ2-7|NA|NA
CASSLGVRYEQYF
TGTGCCAGCAGTTTGGGGGTTCGCTACGAGCAGTACTTC
>TRBV2|TRBJ1-2|few|NA
CASSEGTGYGYTF
TGTGCCAGCAGTGAAGGTACAGGGTATGGCTACACCTTC
>TRBV18|TRBJ2-3|NA|NA
CASSPSAGMDTQYF
TGTGCCAGCTCACCAAGTGCGGGTATGGATACGCAGTATTTT
>TRBV9|TRBJ2-3|NA|NA
CASSVLGGGSDTQYF
TGTGCCAGCAGCGTTCTTGGAGGGGGTTCGGATACGCAGTATTTT
>TRBV28|TRBJ2-5|NA|NA
CASSASKETQYF
TGTGCCAGCAGCGCTTCGAAAGAGACCCAGTACTTC
>TRBV19|TRBJ2-4|NA|TRBD2
CASSISSGRGKNIQYF
TGTGCCAGTAGTATCAGTAGCGGGAGAGGCAAAAACATTCAGTACTTC